This entry lists 18 T cell receptor beta chains sequenced from one sample in a study of shared clonotypes between healthy human individuals. Produced via immunoSEQ multiplex PCR; TCRdb's table is partial and in-frame only. The table shows around 990,000 clones, with 77% occurring only once. Sequencing was carried out using memory CD4+ T cells from PBMCs. Subset defined: CD45RA-negative fraction. The receptors derive from a man younger than 35 in good health. Some clones in this sample may be carry-over from other donors' samples.

This clone was found a few times. DNA of the CDR3: TGTGCCAGCAGTTCGGAGGGGACTAGCGGAGCAGTTGAGGTCGGCACAGATACGCAGTATTTT. This translates into CASSSEGTSGAVEVGTDTQYF. V usage is TRBV28 and J usage is TRBJ2-3, with 11 bases fitting TRBD2. Germline loops: CDR1 MDHEN, CDR2 SYDVKM. This CDR3 has 21 amino acids. The V segment lost 4 bases and the J segment 1 base; nucleotides outside the gene matches: 19.

The rearrangement joins TRBV4-3 to TRBJ2-6; the match to TRBD1 covers 8 bases. The germline V gene encodes CDR1 LGHNA and CDR2 YSLEER. The CDR3 consists of 18 residues. J lost 3 bases, V lost 0 bases, and 7 bases had no gene match. This CDR3 is CASSQDWDRIYGANVLTF. DNA for the CDR3: TGCGCCAGCAGCCAAGATTGGGACAGGATATATGGGGCCAACGTCCTGACTTTC.

Notes on this clone: Without the conserved terminal phenylalanine or tryptophan, this CDR3 likely stems from a read error. The limits of the CDR3 on the DNA are not certain, so only TCRdb's listed CDR3 is given. The CDR3 spells CSATRGTSGSY. The chain couples TRBV20-1 to TRBJ2-7; TRBD2 is the table's D call, not checked against the DNA. From its first to its last residue, the CDR3 has 11 amino acids. CDR1 is DFQATT, CDR2 SNEGSKA, per germline (reference sequence).

This rearrangement joins TRBV28 to TRBJ1-2, with D hard to call. Between the trimmed V and J ends, which lost 3 bases and 0 bases, there was a span of 5 bases. Germline V gene data show CDR1 as MDHEN and CDR2 as SYDVKM. CDR3 size: 13 residues. In DNA form, the CDR3 reads TGTGCCAGCAGTTTCCGGACTAACTATGGCTACACCTTC. The encoded protein is CASSFRTNYGYTF.

This chain links TRBV7-2 with TRBJ2-2; possibly TRBD1 for D (6 bases). Germline CDR1 SGHTA, CDR2 FQGNSA. The V end was cut by 3 bases, the J end by 5 bases, with 13 bases between. The CDR3 has 15 residues. The CDR3 nucleotides are TGTGCCAGCAGCTTTCGAGGGGGAGTAACCGGGGAGCTGTTTTTT. Amino acids: CASSFRGGVTGELFF.

Comment on this clone: The missing conserved phenylalanine or tryptophan at the end of this CDR3 makes a read error likely. This chain joins TRBV27 and TRBJ2-2; 7 nucleotides line up with TRBD1. Unmatched junction bases numbered 12, after V lost 5 bases and J lost 0 bases. Germline CDR1 and CDR2: MNHEY and SMNVEV (reference sequence). The CDR3 has 18 residues. The CDR3 spells CASSRSYSGTANTGELFL. DNA of the CDR3: TGTGCCAGCAGTCGATCCTACTCCGGGACAGCGAACACCGGGGAGCTGTTTCTT.

The V and J genes are TRBV18 and TRBJ1-1; D call uncertain. Per germline, CDR1 KGHSH and CDR2 LQKENI. Trimming took off 4 bases at V and 0 bases at J, with 9 bases between the two ends. The CDR3 runs to 14 residues. The CDR3 loop is CASSQDQMNTEAFF. The DNA for the CDR3 is TGTGCCAGCTCACAGGACCAAATGAACACTGAAGCTTTCTTT.

In the case of this clone: Being one base from a much bigger clone, this may be a read error. The chain employs TRBV2 and TRBJ2-3; 12 nucleotides match TRBD2. Trimming cost V 6 bases and J 2 bases; bases outside gene matches: 3. CDR1 SNHLY and CDR2 FYNNEI come from the germline V gene. The CDR3 covers 15 residues. The CDR3 sequence is CASRLAGGSTDTQYF. The CDR3 nucleotides are TGTGCCAGCAGGCTAGCGGGAGGGTCCACAGATACGCAGTATTTT.

The rearrangement joins TRBV19 to TRBJ2-5; 8 nucleotides align to TRBD1. V shed 3 bases, J shed 5 bases, and the junction held 17 bases outside the gene matches. CDR1 LNHDA and CDR2 SQIVND come from the germline V gene (reference sequence). CDR3 length: 18 amino acids. This CDR3 reads CASSILGQGGPSRETQYF. CDR3 DNA: TGTGCCAGTAGTATCCTCGGACAGGGAGGCCCCTCACGGGAGACCCAGTACTTC.

This clone was detected ten times or more. V and J are TRBV2 and TRBJ2-3, with D perhaps TRBD2 (5 bases). This CDR3 comprises 14 residues. V was pared by 4 bases and J by 4 bases, with 12 bases between. Germline assignment: CDR1 SNHLY and CDR2 FYNNEI. CDR3 DNA sequence: TGTGCCAGCAGTGTGTCGAGCGGAGCAGATACGCAGTATTTT. It encodes CASSVSSGADTQYF.

The J gene is TRBJ1-6, the V gene TRBV30; 10 bases align to TRBD1. Germline loops: CDR1 GTSNPN, CDR2 SVGIG (reference sequence). The CDR3 runs to 14 residues. The ends lost 2 bases at V and 9 bases at J; junction bases unmatched: 4. CDR3 in amino acids: CAWSPGQGGSPLHF. Written as DNA, the CDR3 is TGTGCCTGGAGTCCCGGACAGGGGGGTTCACCCCTCCACTTT.

The chain carries TRBV5-1 and TRBJ2-3, with D possibly TRBD1 on 6 matching bases. Germline CDR1 reads SGHRS; CDR2 reads YFSETQ. The CDR3 covers 14 residues. Trimming removed 4 bases from V and 2 bases from J, with 11 bases in between. CDR3 loop: CASSPGHFTDTQYF. In DNA, the CDR3 is TGCGCCAGCAGCCCGGGACACTTCACAGATACGCAGTATTTT.

V gene TRBV5-1 combines with J gene TRBJ1-4; 7 bases align to TRBD1. The V and J ends lost 9 bases and 8 bases, in that order; junction bases with no gene match: 10. The germline gives CDR1 SGHRS, CDR2 YFSETQ. The CDR3 is 13 residues long. The CDR3 bases are TGCGCCACCAGACCGAGACAGGGAGAAAAACTGTTTTTT. Its translation is CATRPRQGEKLFF.

This clone was counted a single time. The V gene is TRBV15, the J gene TRBJ1-1; a possible D gene is TRBD1 (5 bases). The germline CDR1 and CDR2 sequences are LNHNV and YYDKDF (reference sequence). The CDR3 runs to 17 residues. V dropped 0 bases and J dropped 1 base, with 15 bases sitting between them. The CDR3 is CATSRDWSRDTNTEAFF. In DNA form, the CDR3 reads TGTGCCACCAGCAGAGATTGGTCCAGGGATACGAACACTGAAGCTTTCTTT.

The chain employs TRBV2 and TRBJ2-5; perhaps TRBD2 as D (5 bases). V was trimmed by 6 bases and J by 5 bases, leaving 13 bases between them. The CDR3 covers 13 residues. Per the germline V gene, CDR1 is SNHLY and CDR2 is FYNNEI. DNA for the CDR3: TGTGCCAGCAGATACAGCGGTGTGGAGACCCAGTACTTC. This sequence encodes CASRYSGVETQYF.

The gene calls are TRBV11-2 and TRBJ1-1; a weak D match, TRBD1 (5 bases). CDR1 is SGHAT, CDR2 FQNNGV, per germline. Trimming removed 2 bases from V and 7 bases from J, with 17 bases in between. This CDR3 region has 15 residues. CDR3: CASSLNIGATVEAFF. DNA of the CDR3: TGTGCCAGCAGCTTAAACATTGGGGCGACGGTTGAAGCTTTCTTT.

In regard to this clone: Other DNA sequences within the sample encode an identical CDR3. The V gene is TRBV4-1, the J gene TRBJ1-5, with a weak D call TRBD1 (6 bases). Germline CDR1 and CDR2: MGHRA and YSYEKL. The germline V and J ends were trimmed by 4 bases and 2 bases, with 9 bases remaining between them. The CDR3 totals 14 residues. CDR3 nucleotide sequence: TGCGCCAGCAGCCCCCGACAGGGCAATCAGCCCCAGCATTTT. Its translation: CASSPRQGNQPQHF.

The chain combines TRBV28 with TRBJ2-1; maybe TRBD1 (5 bases). The length of the CDR3 is 14 residues. Germline CDR1 MDHEN, CDR2 SYDVKM. V lost 4 bases and J lost 9, with 16 bases in between. In nucleotides, the CDR3 is TGTGCCAGCAGTTGGGGCAGGGATGTTTTTGAGCAGTTCTTC. Translation: CASSWGRDVFEQFF.